Sequencing of this T cell receptor (beta chain) was carried out in a study of blood T cell repertoires in COVID-19. Study-wide background: COVID-19 samples collected from the United States, Italy and Spain covered acute and convalescent phases. Sample material is recorded as cDNA or gDNA derived from T cells, B-cell-depleted T cells, or PBMCs.

Generated by immunoSEQ multiplex PCR, the TCRdb table keeps only in-frame clones and is missing some. The sample lists 300,000 to 400,000 clones; about nine tenths were seen once. The sequenced sample was peripheral blood. This receptor was taken from a man aged 50 to 59 with active or convalescent COVID-19.

As DNA, the CDR3 is TGTGCCAGCAGCTTGACCGGGACACACGAGCAGTACTTC. It encodes CASSLTGTHEQYF. The chain links TRBV7-2 to TRBJ2-7; possibly TRBD1 for D (6 bases). The length of the CDR3 is 13 residues. Trimming took off 3 bases at V and 5 bases at J, with 11 bases between the two ends. CDR1 and CDR2 from the germline V gene are SGHTA and FQGNSA.